Listed below are T cell receptor beta chains from one sample, sequenced in a study of shared clonotypes between healthy human individuals. Assay: immunoSEQ multiplex PCR; the TCRdb copy retains only in-frame clones and omits some. The sample holds about 110,000 clones, roughly two thirds seen once. The sample was memory CD8+ T cells sorted from blood. These receptors were taken from a woman aged 30 to 39 in good health. Both conserved end residues are part of each CDR3. Where a row states a size, it is once, few, many or the class of an expanded clone; other rows omit it.

v_gene	j_gene	abundance	CDR3aa
TRBV7-8	TRBJ2-7	.	CASSLAFGRGLGEQYF
TRBV21-1	TRBJ2-7	.	CASSKEVFRASGRALEDEQYF
TRBV29-1	.	.	CSVGPDGLEQYF
TRBV27	TRBJ2-7	.	CARARREGQETYEQYF
TRBV19	TRBJ2-7	many	CASSIFTSGGYEQYF
TRBV5-5	TRBJ2-4	.	CASSLQGAEWDIQYF
TRBV29-1	TRBJ2-1	.	CSVGRAGVREQFF
TRBV27	TRBJ2-1	.	CASSLLGEHLYNEQFF
TRBV7-6	TRBJ2-7	.	CASSLARAGLAAQEQYF
TRBV5-4	TRBJ1-1	.	CASSLTDGAEAFF
TRBV27	TRBJ1-2	.	CASSHFVSRPYGYTF
TRBV27	TRBJ2-4	.	CASSSVVDTNIQYF
TRBV11-3	TRBJ1-3	.	CASSLELPGNTIYF
TRBV7-8	TRBJ2-1	.	CASNKARAGGDYNEQFF
TRBV27	TRBJ2-7	.	CASSLGGAGVYEQYF
TRBV6-5	.	.	CASRKGPTYEQYF
TRBV9	TRBJ2-7	.	CASRKGPTYEQYF
TRBV6-6	TRBJ2-3	.	CASGGRPNTDTQYF
TRBV5-4	TRBJ2-3	few	CASSPGGTSGTDTQYF
TRBV27	TRBJ1-5	.	CASSLAGGQPQHF
TRBV4-2	TRBJ1-1	.	CASSQVTGTTYTEAFF
TRBV5-4	TRBJ2-7	many	CASSFFGNSGHSYEQYF
TRBV6-6	TRBJ2-2	.	CASTKSLDSAGELFF
TRBV6-1	TRBJ2-7	few	CASSGRGSSYEQYF
TRBV27	TRBJ2-7	.	CASSLSWLAGPLSYEQYF
TRBV13	TRBJ2-7	.	CASSGSPTGTYEQYF
TRBV19	TRBJ2-2	.	CASIRGDGTGELFF
TRBV6-1	TRBJ2-7	.	CALQEGQSGYEQYF
TRBV9	TRBJ2-7	.	CASSAPRSGTSDYEQYF
TRBV5-5	TRBJ1-2	.	CASSLDRVYGYTF
TRBV2	TRBJ2-3	.	CASSRLAASTDTQYF
TRBV6-1	TRBJ2-7	.	CASSDKGSGGHEQYF
TRBV28	TRBJ2-5	few	CASSLGLAGGQETQYF
TRBV7-9	TRBJ1-5	.	CASSAPGGGNQPQHF
TRBV5-5	TRBJ1-1	once	CASSLERGGTEAFF